This TCR beta chain appears in the sequencing data of a study of T cell repertoires in cytomegalovirus infection. About the study: In the study, CMV epitopes included recently identified HLA-C-restricted and well-studied HLA-B-restricted ones. Points from the study as a whole: What dominated the ex vivo response were HLA-C-restricted CMV-specific TCR beta clonotypes.

Germline values: CDR1 MNHNY, CDR2 SVGAGI (reference sequence). CDR3 length: 11 residues. The V end lost 4 bases, the J end lost 8 bases, and 5 bases lay between the germline ends. TCRdb fed the reads into MiXCR, producing one record per CDR3 protein. The repertoire holds about 34,000 distinct CDR3 sequences, with around half as singletons. This clonotype has just a few counts. Its matching antigen is unknown. This clonotype originated in a human donor in good health (CMV status not recorded). Some clones in this sample may be carry-over from other donors' samples. Sequencing used CD8+ T cells from cultured PBMCs, obtained from culture after CMV antigen stimulation. The chain links TRBV6-6 to TRBJ1-4, with D unresolved. The CDR3 DNA is TGTGCCAGCAGTTCGACCGAAAAACTGTTTTTT. Protein: CASSSTEKLFF.